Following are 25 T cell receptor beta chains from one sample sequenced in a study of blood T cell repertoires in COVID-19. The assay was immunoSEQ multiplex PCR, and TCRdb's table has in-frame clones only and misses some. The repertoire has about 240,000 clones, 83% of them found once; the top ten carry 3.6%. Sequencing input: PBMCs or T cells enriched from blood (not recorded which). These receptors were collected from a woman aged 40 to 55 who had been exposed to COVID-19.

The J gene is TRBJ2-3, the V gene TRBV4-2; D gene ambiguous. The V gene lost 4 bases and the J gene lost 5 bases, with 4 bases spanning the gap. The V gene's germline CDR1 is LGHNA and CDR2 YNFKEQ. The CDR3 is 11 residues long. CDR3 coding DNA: TGTGCCAGCAGCCTCCTAGATACGCAGTATTTT. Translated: CASSLLDTQYF.

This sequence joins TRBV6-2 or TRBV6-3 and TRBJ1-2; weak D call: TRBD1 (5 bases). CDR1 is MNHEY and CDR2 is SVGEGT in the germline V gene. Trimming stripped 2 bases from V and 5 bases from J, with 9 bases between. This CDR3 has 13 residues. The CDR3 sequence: CASSYEGTYGYTF. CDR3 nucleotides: TGTGCCAGCAGTTACGAAGGGACTTATGGCTACACCTTC.

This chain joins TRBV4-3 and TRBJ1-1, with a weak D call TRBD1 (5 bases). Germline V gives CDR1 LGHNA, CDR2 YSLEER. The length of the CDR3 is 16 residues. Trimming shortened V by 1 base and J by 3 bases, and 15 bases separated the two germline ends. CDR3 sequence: CASSQGGGRVDTEAFF. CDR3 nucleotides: TGCGCCAGCAGCCAAGGCGGGGGACGCGTGGACACTGAAGCTTTCTTT.

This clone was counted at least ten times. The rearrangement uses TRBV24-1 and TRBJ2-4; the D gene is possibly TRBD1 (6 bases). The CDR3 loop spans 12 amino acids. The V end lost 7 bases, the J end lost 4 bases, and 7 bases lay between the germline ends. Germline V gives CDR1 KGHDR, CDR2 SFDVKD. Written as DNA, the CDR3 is TGTGCCACCAGAGACAGGAAAAACATTCAGTACTTC. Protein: CATRDRKNIQYF.

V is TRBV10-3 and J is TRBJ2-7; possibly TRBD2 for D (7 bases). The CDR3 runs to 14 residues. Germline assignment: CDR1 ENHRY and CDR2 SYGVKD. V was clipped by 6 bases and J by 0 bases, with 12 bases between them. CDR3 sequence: CAISLGGPSYEQYF. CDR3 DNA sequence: TGTGCCATCAGCCTGGGGGGGCCCTCCTACGAGCAGTACTTC.

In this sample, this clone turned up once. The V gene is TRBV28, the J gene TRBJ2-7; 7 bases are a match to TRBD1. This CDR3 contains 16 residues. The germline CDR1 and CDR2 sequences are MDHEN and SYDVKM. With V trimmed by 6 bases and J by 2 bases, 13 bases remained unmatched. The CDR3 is CASSRFDRALPYEQYF. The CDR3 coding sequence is TGTGCCAGCAGCCGATTCGACAGGGCCCTTCCCTACGAGCAGTACTTC.

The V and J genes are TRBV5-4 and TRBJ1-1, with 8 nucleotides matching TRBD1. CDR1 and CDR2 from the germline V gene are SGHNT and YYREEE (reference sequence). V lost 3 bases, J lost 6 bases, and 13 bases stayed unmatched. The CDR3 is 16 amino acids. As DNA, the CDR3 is TGTGCCAGCAGCTCGGACAGGGCGGTGGTGATGCCTGAAGCTTTCTTT. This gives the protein CASSSDRAVVMPEAFF.

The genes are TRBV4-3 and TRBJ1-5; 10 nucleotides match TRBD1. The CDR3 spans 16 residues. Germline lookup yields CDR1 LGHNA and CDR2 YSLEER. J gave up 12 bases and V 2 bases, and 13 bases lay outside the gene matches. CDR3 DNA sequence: TGCGCCAGCAGCCAATTCACGGGACAGGGGCTCGAAGGCCAGCATTTT. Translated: CASSQFTGQGLEGQHF.

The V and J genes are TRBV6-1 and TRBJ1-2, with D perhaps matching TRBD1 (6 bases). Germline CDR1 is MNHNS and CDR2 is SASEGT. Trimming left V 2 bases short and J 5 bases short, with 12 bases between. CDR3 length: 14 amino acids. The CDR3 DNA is TGTGCCAGCAGTGAATCGGGCAGGGGATATGGCTACACCTTC. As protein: CASSESGRGYGYTF.

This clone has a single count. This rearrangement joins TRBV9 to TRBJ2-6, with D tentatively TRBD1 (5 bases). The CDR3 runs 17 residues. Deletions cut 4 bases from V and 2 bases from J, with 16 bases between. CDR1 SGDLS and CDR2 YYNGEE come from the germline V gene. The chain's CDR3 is CASSFTGVGAGANVLTF. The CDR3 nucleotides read TGTGCCAGCAGCTTTACAGGAGTAGGAGCTGGGGCCAACGTCCTGACTTTC. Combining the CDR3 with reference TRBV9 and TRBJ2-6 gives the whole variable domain DSGVTQTPKHLITATGQRVTLRCSPRSGDLSVYWYQQSLDQGLQFLIQYYNGEERAKGNILERFSAQQFPDLHSELNLSSLELGDSALYFCASSFTGVGAGANVLTFGAGSRLTVL.

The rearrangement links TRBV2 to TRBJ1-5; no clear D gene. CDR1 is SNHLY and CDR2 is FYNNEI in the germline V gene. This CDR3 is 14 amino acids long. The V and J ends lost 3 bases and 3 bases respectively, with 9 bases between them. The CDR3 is CASSEGRNNQPQHF. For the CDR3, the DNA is TGTGCCAGCAGTGAGGGGAGAAACAATCAGCCCCAGCATTTT.

The DNA for the CDR3 is TGTGCCAGCTTGTCGACAGGGGGCTCGAGTGAGCAGTACTTC. Translation: CASLSTGGSSEQYF. The rearrangement links TRBV28 to TRBJ2-7; 10 bases are shared with TRBD1. Germline V CDR1 and CDR2: MDHEN, SYDVKM. This CDR3 spans 14 amino acids. The junction had 11 bases not matched to a gene; V was cut back by 8 bases and J by 7 bases.

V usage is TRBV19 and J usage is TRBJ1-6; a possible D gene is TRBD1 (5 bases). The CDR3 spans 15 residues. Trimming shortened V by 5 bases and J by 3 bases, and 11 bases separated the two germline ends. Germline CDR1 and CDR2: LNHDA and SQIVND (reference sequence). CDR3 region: CASSDGQLYNSPLHF. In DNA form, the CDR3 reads TGTGCCAGTAGTGACGGACAACTCTATAATTCACCCCTCCACTTT. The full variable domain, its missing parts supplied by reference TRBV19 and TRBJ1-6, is DGGITQSPKYLFRKEGQNVTLSCEQNLNHDAMYWYRQDPGQGLRLIYYSQIVNDFQKGDIAEGYSVSREKKESFPLTVTSAQKNPTAFYLCASSDGQLYNSPLHFGNGTRLTVT.

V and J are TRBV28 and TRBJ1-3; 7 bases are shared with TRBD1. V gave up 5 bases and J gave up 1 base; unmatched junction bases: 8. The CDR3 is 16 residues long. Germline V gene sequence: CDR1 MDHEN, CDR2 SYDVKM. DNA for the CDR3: TGTGCCAGCAGTGGGCATGACAGGGCTTCTGGAAACACCATATATTTT. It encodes CASSGHDRASGNTIYF. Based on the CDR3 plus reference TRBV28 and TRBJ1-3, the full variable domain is DVKVTQSSRYLVKRTGEKVFLECVQDMDHENMFWYRQDPGLGLRLIYFSYDVKMKEKGDIPEGYSVSREKKERFSLILESASTNQTSMYLCASSGHDRASGNTIYFGEGSWLTVV.

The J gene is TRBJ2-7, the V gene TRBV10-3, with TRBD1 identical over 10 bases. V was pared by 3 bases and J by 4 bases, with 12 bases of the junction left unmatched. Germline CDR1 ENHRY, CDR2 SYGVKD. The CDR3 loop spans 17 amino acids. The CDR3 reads CAISDPSGDRGLYEQYF. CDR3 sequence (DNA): TGTGCCATCAGTGACCCCTCTGGGGACAGGGGTTTGTACGAGCAGTACTTC.

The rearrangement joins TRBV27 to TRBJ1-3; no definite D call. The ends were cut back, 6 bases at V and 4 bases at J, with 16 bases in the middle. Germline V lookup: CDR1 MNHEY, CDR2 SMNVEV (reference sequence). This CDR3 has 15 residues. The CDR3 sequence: CASRPTGFAGNTIYF. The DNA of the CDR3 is TGTGCCAGCAGACCCACGGGGTTTGCCGGAAACACCATATATTTT.

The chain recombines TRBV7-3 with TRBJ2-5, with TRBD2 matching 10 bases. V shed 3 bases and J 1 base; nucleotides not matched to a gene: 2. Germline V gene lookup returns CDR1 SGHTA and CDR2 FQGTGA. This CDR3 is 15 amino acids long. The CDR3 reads CASSLTSGPQETQYF. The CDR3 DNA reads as TGTGCCAGCAGCTTGACTAGCGGGCCCCAAGAGACCCAGTACTTC.

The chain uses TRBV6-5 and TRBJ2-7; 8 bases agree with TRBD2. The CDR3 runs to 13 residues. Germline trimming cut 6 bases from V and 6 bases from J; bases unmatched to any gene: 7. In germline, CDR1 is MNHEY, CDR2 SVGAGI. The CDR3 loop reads CASRGTRAGEQYF. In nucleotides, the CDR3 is TGTGCCAGCAGAGGGACTAGGGCGGGCGAGCAGTACTTC.

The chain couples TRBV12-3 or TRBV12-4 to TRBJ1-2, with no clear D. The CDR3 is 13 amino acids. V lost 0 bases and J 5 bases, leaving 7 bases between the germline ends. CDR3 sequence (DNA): TGTGCCAGCAGTTTAGCGTCAGATTATGGCTACACCTTC. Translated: CASSLASDYGYTF.

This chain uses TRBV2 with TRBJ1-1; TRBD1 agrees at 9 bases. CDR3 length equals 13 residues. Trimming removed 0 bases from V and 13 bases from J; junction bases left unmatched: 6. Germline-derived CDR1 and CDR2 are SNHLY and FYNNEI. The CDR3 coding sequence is TGTGCCAGCAGTGAAGCCTGGGACAGGGTAGTTTTCTTT. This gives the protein CASSEAWDRVVFF.

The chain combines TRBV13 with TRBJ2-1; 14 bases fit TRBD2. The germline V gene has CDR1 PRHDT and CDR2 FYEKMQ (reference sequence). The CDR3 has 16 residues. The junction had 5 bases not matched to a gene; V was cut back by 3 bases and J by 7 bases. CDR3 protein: CASSLSGLAGGNEQFF. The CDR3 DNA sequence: TGTGCCAGCAGCTTGTCCGGACTAGCGGGGGGAAATGAGCAGTTCTTC.

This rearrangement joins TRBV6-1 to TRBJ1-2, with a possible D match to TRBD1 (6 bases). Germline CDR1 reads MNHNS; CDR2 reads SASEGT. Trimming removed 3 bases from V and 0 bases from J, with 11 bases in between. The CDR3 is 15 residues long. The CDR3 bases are TGTGCCAGCAGTGATTATACAGGGCCTAACTATGGCTACACCTTC. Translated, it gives CASSDYTGPNYGYTF.

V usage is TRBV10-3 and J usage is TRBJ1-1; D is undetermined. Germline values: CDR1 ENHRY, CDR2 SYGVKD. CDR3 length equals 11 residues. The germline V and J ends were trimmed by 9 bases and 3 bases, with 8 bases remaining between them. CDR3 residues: CAIRRDTEAFF. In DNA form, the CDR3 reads TGTGCCATACGACGGGACACTGAAGCTTTCTTT.

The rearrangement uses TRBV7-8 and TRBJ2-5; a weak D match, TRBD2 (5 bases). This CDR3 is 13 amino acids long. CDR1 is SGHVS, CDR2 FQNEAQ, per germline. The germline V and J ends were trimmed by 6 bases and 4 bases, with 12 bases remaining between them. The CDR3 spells CASRARGRETQYF. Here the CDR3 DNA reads TGTGCCAGCAGGGCTCGTGGGAGAGAGACCCAGTACTTC.

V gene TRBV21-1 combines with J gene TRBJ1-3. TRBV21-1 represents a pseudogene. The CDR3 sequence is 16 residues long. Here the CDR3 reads CASSKEETAGGNTIYF. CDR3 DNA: TGTGCCAGCAGCAAAGAGGAGACAGCGGGCGGAAACACCATATATTTT.